This passage covers 13 T cell receptor beta chains from one sample sequenced in a study of T-cell reconstitution after alpha-beta-depleted transplantation in children. TCRbeta library construction was performed incorporating unique molecular identifiers. TCRdb ran MiXCR on the PCR reads and lists one entry per CDR3 protein. Of some 440,000 distinct CDR3 sequences listed, around 15% are singletons. Sequencing was performed on PBMCs, mostly from graft donor cells, taken 360 days after TCRalphabeta/CD19-depleted stem cell transplant. These receptors all stem from a boy under three years old who had a stem cell transplant for Wiskott-Aldrich syndrome, so the T cells may come from the graft donor.

This clonotype was observed at least ten times. The CDR3 nucleotides read TGTGCCAGCAGCCAAGTTTGGGACAGAACCACGGAGGAGACCCAGTACTTC. It yields the protein CASSQVWDRTTEETQYF. V usage is TRBV14 and J usage is TRBJ2-5; 7 bases align to TRBD1. Germline CDR1 is SGHDN and CDR2 is FVKESK. The ends lost 1 base at V and 5 bases at J; junction bases unmatched: 13. The CDR3 is 17 residues long.

This clonotype was picked up a small number of times. This sequence joins TRBV10-3 and TRBJ1-4; a possible D gene is TRBD1 (5 bases). CDR3 length: 12 amino acids. Germline lookup yields CDR1 ENHRY and CDR2 SYGVKD. The V gene lost 8 bases and the J gene lost 6 bases, with 10 bases spanning the gap. In nucleotides, the CDR3 is TGTGCCATCGGGGCAGGCGATGAAAAACTGTTTTTT. This encodes CAIGAGDEKLFF.

The table lists this clonotype with a few counts. The chain combines TRBV12-3 or TRBV12-4 with TRBJ2-1; no firm D call. Trimming took 3 bases from V and 15 from J, leaving 12 bases between them. The CDR3 covers 11 residues. CDR3 residues: CASSLAGSWFF. CDR3 nucleotide sequence: TGTGCCAGCAGTTTGGCAGGTTCTTGGTTCTTC.

The chain recombines TRBV6-1 with TRBJ2-5; 9 nucleotides align to TRBD2. The CDR3 loop spans 15 amino acids. Germline loops: CDR1 MNHNS, CDR2 SASEGT. The V segment lost 0 bases and the J segment 5 bases; nucleotides outside the gene matches: 4. CDR3 in amino acids: CASSEAGLAGETQYF. CDR3 nucleotides: TGTGCCAGCAGTGAAGCGGGGCTAGCGGGGGAGACCCAGTACTTC.

The chain recombines TRBV9 with TRBJ2-6; no clear D. Germline V gene data show CDR1 as SGDLS and CDR2 as YYNGEE. The CDR3 has 17 residues. Trimming took off 0 bases at V and 0 bases at J, with 10 bases between the two ends. The CDR3 here is CASSVGQESSGANVLTF. The CDR3 DNA reads TGTGCCAGCAGCGTAGGTCAGGAAAGCTCTGGGGCCAACGTCCTGACTTTC. The whole variable domain, remainder taken from reference TRBV9 and TRBJ2-6, is DSGVTQTPKHLITATGQRVTLRCSPRSGDLSVYWYQQSLDQGLQFLIQYYNGEERAKGNILERFSAQQFPDLHSELNLSSLELGDSALYFCASSVGQESSGANVLTFGAGSRLTVL.

Worth noting for this clonotype: One base away lies a much larger clone, so this may be a sequencing read error. V gene TRBV5-1 combines with J gene TRBJ2-6, with D possibly TRBD1 on 5 matching bases. The CDR3 is 17 residues long. The germline gives CDR1 SGHRS, CDR2 YFSETQ. DNA for the CDR3: TGCGCCAGCAGCTCTTACAGAGTCGACTCTGGGGCCAGCGTCCTGACTTTC. It codes for CASSSYRVDSGASVLTF.

This chain joins TRBV6-5 and TRBJ2-7; either TRBD1 or TRBD2 may supply D (5 bases each). CDR1 and CDR2 (germline): MNHEY, SVGAGI. V was clipped by 0 bases and J by 2 bases, with 11 bases between them. The CDR3 runs 15 residues. CDR3 sequence: CASSYSTVGAYEQYF. The CDR3 DNA reads as TGTGCCAGCAGTTACTCGACCGTGGGGGCCTACGAGCAGTACTTC.

This clonotype was detected only a few times. The gene calls are TRBV20-1 and TRBJ2-1, with D possibly TRBD1 on 6 matching bases. V was shortened by 0 bases and J by 8 bases, with 14 bases between the two germline ends. This CDR3 contains 14 residues. The germline V gene encodes CDR1 DFQATT and CDR2 SNEGSKA (reference sequence). CDR3 nucleotides: TGCAGTGCTAGAGATAGACCCCAGGGGTATGAGCAGTTCTTC. Translated, it gives CSARDRPQGYEQFF.

V is TRBV29-1 and J is TRBJ2-3; tentative D call: TRBD2 (6 bases). The germline CDR1 and CDR2 sequences are SQVTM and ANQGSEA. Trimming shortened V by 2 bases and J by 1 base, and 10 bases separated the two germline ends. The CDR3 is 14 amino acids. CDR3 in DNA: TGCAGCGTTGAACGGGGGAAGGGCACAGATACGCAGTATTTT. Its protein product is CSVERGKGTDTQYF.

The genes are TRBV25-1 and TRBJ1-4; D not certain. The CDR3 extends over 13 amino acids. V dropped 1 base and J dropped 8 bases, with 8 bases sitting between them. Germline V gene data show CDR1 as MGHDK and CDR2 as SYGVNS. Written as DNA, the CDR3 is TGTGCCAGCAGTGAATCTGGGAGGGAAAAACTGTTTTTT. Translation gives CASSESGREKLFF. Looking up the rest from reference TRBV25-1 and TRBJ1-4 gives the full variable domain: EADIYQTPRYLVIGTGKKITLECSQTMGHDKMYWYQQDPGMELHLIHYSYGVNSTEKGDLSSESTVSRIRTEHFPLTLESARPSHTSQYLCASSESGREKLFFGSGTQLSVL.

This clonotype was seen a handful of times. V gene TRBV4-3 combines with J gene TRBJ2-1; 10 bases align to TRBD2. Losses at the gene ends were 4 bases for V and 3 bases for J; bases not matched to a gene: 12. CDR1 and CDR2 (germline): LGHNA, YSLEER. This CDR3 is built from 18 residues. This CDR3 reads CASSPRTSPSGSYNEQFF. In nucleotides, the CDR3 is TGCGCCAGCAGCCCTAGGACATCTCCTAGCGGGAGCTACAATGAGCAGTTCTTC.

This clonotype has more than one count but fewer than ten. This chain joins TRBV24-1 and TRBJ2-1, with D possibly being TRBD1 or TRBD2 (6 bases each). Germline CDR1 is KGHDR and CDR2 is SFDVKD. The CDR3 is 16 amino acids. V was clipped by 2 bases and J by 7 bases, with 17 bases between them. The CDR3 DNA is TGTGCCACCAGTGATTCAAGGGGGGCACAGGGTAATGAGCAGTTCTTC. Protein product: CATSDSRGAQGNEQFF.

The chain recombines TRBV12-5 with TRBJ2-5, with 9 bases aligning to TRBD1. Germline V gene sequence: CDR1 LGHNT, CDR2 FRNRAP. CDR3 length: 15 amino acids. Losses at the gene ends were 2 bases for V and 3 bases for J; bases not matched to a gene: 4. CDR3: CASGLLGTGKETQYF. The CDR3 DNA is TGTGCTAGTGGTTTGCTCGGGACAGGGAAAGAGACCCAGTACTTC.